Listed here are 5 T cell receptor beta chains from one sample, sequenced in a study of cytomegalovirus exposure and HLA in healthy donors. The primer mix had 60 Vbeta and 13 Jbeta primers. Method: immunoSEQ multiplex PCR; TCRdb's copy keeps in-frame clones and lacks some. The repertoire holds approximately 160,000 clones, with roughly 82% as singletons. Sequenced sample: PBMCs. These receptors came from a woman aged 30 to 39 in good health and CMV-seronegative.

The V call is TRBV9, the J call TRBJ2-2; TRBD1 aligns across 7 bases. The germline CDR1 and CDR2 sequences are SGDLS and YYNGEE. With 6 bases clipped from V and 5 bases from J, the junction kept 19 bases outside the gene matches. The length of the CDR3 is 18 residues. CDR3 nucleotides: TGTGCCAGCACCCCGAGGGGACAGATGGCAGTCAGAACCGGGGAGCTGTTTTTT. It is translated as CASTPRGQMAVRTGELFF.

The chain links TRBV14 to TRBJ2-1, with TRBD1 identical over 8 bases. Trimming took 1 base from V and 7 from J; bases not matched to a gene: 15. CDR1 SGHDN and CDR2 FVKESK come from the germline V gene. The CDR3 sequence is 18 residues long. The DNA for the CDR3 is TGTGCCAGCAGCCAAGTACGGACAGGGACATTTGGGTTGAATGAGCAGTTCTTC. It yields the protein CASSQVRTGTFGLNEQFF.

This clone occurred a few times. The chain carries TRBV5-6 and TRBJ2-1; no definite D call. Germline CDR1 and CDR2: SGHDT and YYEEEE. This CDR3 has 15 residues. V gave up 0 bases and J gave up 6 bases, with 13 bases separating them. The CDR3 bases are TGTGCCAGCAGCTTGGCCATGGGCAGCCCCAATGAGCAGTTCTTC. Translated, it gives CASSLAMGSPNEQFF.

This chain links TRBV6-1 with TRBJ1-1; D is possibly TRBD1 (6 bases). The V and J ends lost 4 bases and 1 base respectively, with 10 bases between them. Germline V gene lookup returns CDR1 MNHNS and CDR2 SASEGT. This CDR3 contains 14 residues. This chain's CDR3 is CASSARGRNTEAFF. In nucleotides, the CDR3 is TGTGCCAGCAGTGCCAGGGGTAGGAACACTGAAGCTTTCTTT.

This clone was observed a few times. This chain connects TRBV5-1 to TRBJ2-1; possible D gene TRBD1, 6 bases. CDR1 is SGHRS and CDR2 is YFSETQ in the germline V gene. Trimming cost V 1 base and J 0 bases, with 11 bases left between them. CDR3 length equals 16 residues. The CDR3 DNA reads TGCGCCAGCAGCTTGACAGGGACGAGCTCCTACAATGAGCAGTTCTTC. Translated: CASSLTGTSSYNEQFF.